The next 31 T cell receptor beta chains were all read from a single sample in a study of a mutant IDH1 vaccine in newly diagnosed glioma. Method: immunoSEQ multiplex PCR; TCRdb's copy keeps in-frame clones and lacks some. The sample holds some 71,000 clones, about 87% seen once. The sample's time point: week 35, safety follow-up. A 20-mer mutant IDH1 peptide at 300 ug was injected subcutaneously with topical imiquimod. The antigens for these receptors are not known. Sequenced here: PBMCs, sampled from a glioma patient whose treatment included an IDH1 peptide vaccine. Receptors were obtained from a man aged 30-40 years with glioma.

The chain joins TRBV2 to TRBJ1-1; D is undetermined. Germline CDR1 SNHLY, CDR2 FYNNEI. The CDR3 covers 12 residues. The CDR3 nucleotides read TGTGCGGTCTTTGGAGGTTTCACTGAAGCTTTCTTT. Translated: CAVFGGFTEAFF.

This chain joins TRBV10-2 and TRBJ2-5; TRBD2 agrees at 8 bases. Trimming cost V 8 bases and J 4 bases; bases outside gene matches: 6. Looked up from germline, CDR1 is WSHSY and CDR2 is SAAADI. The CDR3 has 13 residues. The chain's CDR3 is CASVPGGGETQYF. Written as DNA, the CDR3 is TGCGCCAGCGTGCCGGGGGGGGGAGAGACCCAGTACTTC.

The chain has TRBV28 and TRBJ1-2; D call uncertain. Trimming shortened V by 7 bases and J by 8 bases, and 23 bases separated the two germline ends. The CDR3 consists of 15 residues. The germline CDR1 and CDR2 sequences are MDHEN and SYDVKM. The CDR3 region is CASIGMLKISEGYTF. CDR3 DNA sequence: TGTGCCAGCATCGGTATGCTAAAGATCTCGGAAGGCTACACCTTC.

This chain uses TRBV29-1 with TRBJ2-5, with D perhaps TRBD1 (6 bases). The better agreement between TRBJ2-7 and the DNA end casts doubt on the J call. The CDR3 loop spans 12 amino acids. Germline V lookup: CDR1 SQVTM, CDR2 ANQGSEA. The CDR3 spells CSVATGRFEQYF. CDR3 coding DNA: TGCAGCGTTGCAACAGGGAGATTCGAGCAGTACTTC.

This chain uses TRBV19 with TRBJ1-1, with 7 nucleotides matching TRBD1. Per the germline V gene, CDR1 is LNHDA and CDR2 is SQIVND (reference sequence). This CDR3 has 14 residues. The trim removed 10 bases at V and 4 bases at J, leaving 12 bases unmatched. The CDR3 region has the DNA TGTGCCACCGAAAAAACAGGGGTGCGCACTGAAGCTTTCTTT. This translates into CATEKTGVRTEAFF.

The chain carries TRBV28 and TRBJ1-2; D gene ambiguous. There are 16 residues in the CDR3. Germline values: CDR1 MDHEN, CDR2 SYDVKM. Trimming removed 3 bases at V and 2 bases at J, with 16 bases between. In nucleotides, the CDR3 is TGTGCCAGCAGTTTGGGCGGCCCCAGCTGGAACTATGGCTACACCTTC. Its protein is CASSLGGPSWNYGYTF.

This clone has just one count. V gene TRBV30 combines with J gene TRBJ1-2; weak D call: TRBD1 (6 bases). V was cut by 5 bases and J by 4 bases, with 11 bases left in between. This CDR3 has 12 amino acids. The germline V gene encodes CDR1 GTSNPN and CDR2 SVGIG (reference sequence). CDR3 residues: CAWAVGAYGYTF. CDR3 in DNA: TGTGCCTGGGCGGTGGGGGCCTATGGCTACACCTTC. Full variable domain (outside the CDR3, taken from reference TRBV30 and TRBJ1-2): SQTIHQWPATLVQPVGSPLSLECTVEGTSNPNLYWYRQAAGRGLQLLFYSVGIGQISSEVPQNLSASRPQDRQFILSSKKLLLSDSGFYLCAWAVGAYGYTFGSGTRLTVV.

A few counts support this clone. This chain joins TRBV9 and TRBJ1-1, with D tentatively TRBD1 (6 bases). Germline CDR1 is SGDLS and CDR2 is YYNGEE. V lost 4 bases and J lost 1, with 8 bases in between. This CDR3 region has 13 residues. The DNA of the CDR3 is TGTGCCAGCAGCCAGGGGCCGAACACTGAAGCTTTCTTT. It is translated as CASSQGPNTEAFF.

The rearrangement links TRBV6-5 to TRBJ1-6, with D uncertain. This CDR3 spans 15 amino acids. Germline-derived CDR1 and CDR2 are MNHEY and SVGAGI. Trimming took 6 bases from V and 8 from J, leaving 17 bases between them. CDR3 amino acids: CASRIGTPGDSPLHF. The CDR3 DNA reads TGTGCCAGCAGGATTGGAACCCCCGGCGATTCACCCCTCCACTTT.

V and J are TRBV2 and TRBJ2-5; D gene ambiguous. The DNA end favors TRBJ2-7, so the J call may be wrong. CDR1 and CDR2 from the germline V gene are SNHLY and FYNNEI. This CDR3 has 14 residues. DNA of the CDR3: TGTGCCAGCAGGGCCCGCAGAGTCTCCTACGAGCAGTACTTC. This encodes CASRARRVSYEQYF.

This chain links TRBV7-9 with TRBJ2-1; perhaps TRBD1 as D (6 bases). The V and J ends lost 3 bases and 4 bases respectively, with 16 bases between them. The CDR3 loop spans 16 amino acids. Germline V gene lookup returns CDR1 SEHNR and CDR2 FQNEAQ (reference sequence). The CDR3 here is CASSFLQGPLYNEQFF. In DNA form, the CDR3 reads TGTGCCAGCAGCTTCCTGCAGGGGCCTCTTTACAATGAGCAGTTCTTC.

The V call is TRBV19, the J call TRBJ2-3; 9 positions agree with TRBD1. Germline assignment: CDR1 LNHDA and CDR2 SQIVND (reference sequence). This CDR3 spans 15 amino acids. Trimming at V came to 9 bases and at J to 4 bases, leaving 11 bases not matched to a gene. The CDR3 sequence: CASTNRGRISDTQYF. The CDR3 DNA reads as TGTGCCAGCACAAACAGGGGGCGAATCTCAGATACGCAGTATTTT.

V gene TRBV6-6 combines with J gene TRBJ2-7; possible D gene TRBD1, 5 bases. This CDR3 is 14 amino acids long. The germline V gene encodes CDR1 MNHNY and CDR2 SVGAGI (reference sequence). Trimming left V 0 bases short and J 6 bases short, with 12 bases between. For the CDR3, the DNA is TGTGCCAGCAGTTACTCGGTCAGGGCCGGCGAGCAGTACTTC. Translated, it gives CASSYSVRAGEQYF.

The chain uses TRBV11-2 and TRBJ2-2; D perhaps matches TRBD2 (6 bases). Trimming cost V 1 base and J 3 bases, with 12 bases left between them. This CDR3 region has 16 residues. CDR1 and CDR2 from the germline V gene are SGHAT and FQNNGV. The CDR3 spells CASSLVWDFDTGELFF. The DNA of the CDR3 is TGTGCCAGCAGCTTAGTTTGGGACTTTGACACCGGGGAGCTGTTTTTT.

The CDR3 coding sequence is TGCGCCAGCAGCTTGGATGGTTTGGGCTATGGCTACACCTTC. Protein product: CASSLDGLGYGYTF. V gene TRBV5-1 combines with J gene TRBJ1-2; D remains ambiguous. There are 14 residues in the CDR3. Deletions cut 0 bases from V and 4 bases from J, with 10 bases between. From germline, CDR1 is SGHRS and CDR2 YFSETQ. The full variable domain, completed using reference TRBV5-1 and TRBJ1-2, is KAGVTQTPRYLIKTRGQQVTLSCSPISGHRSVSWYQQTPGQGLQFLFEYFSETQRNKGNFPGRFSGRQFSNSRSEMNVSTLELGDSALYLCASSLDGLGYGYTFGSGTRLTVV.

The chain employs TRBV7-2 and TRBJ1-5; D is unclear. Trimming removed 4 bases at V and 3 bases at J, with 13 bases between. The CDR3 totals 15 residues. Looked up from germline, CDR1 is SGHTA and CDR2 is FQGNSA. The DNA for the CDR3 is TGTGCCAGCAGCTCGCAATCTCGGGTCAATCAGCCCCAGCATTTT. Its translation: CASSSQSRVNQPQHF.

This chain uses TRBV28 with TRBJ2-6; no reliable D call. V shed 7 bases and J shed 0 bases, with 10 bases lying between them. Germline-derived CDR1 and CDR2 are MDHEN and SYDVKM. The CDR3 contains 15 residues. CDR3 DNA: TGTGCCAGCACCGATACAGACTCTGGGGCCAACGTCCTGACTTTC. It codes for CASTDTDSGANVLTF. Variable domain in full (rest from reference TRBV28 and TRBJ2-6): DVKVTQSSRYLVKRTGEKVFLECVQDMDHENMFWYRQDPGLGLRLIYFSYDVKMKEKGDIPEGYSVSREKKERFSLILESASTNQTSMYLCASTDTDSGANVLTFGAGSRLTVL.

The rearrangement links TRBV7-2 to TRBJ1-2; possibly TRBD1 for D (6 bases). The length of the CDR3 is 17 residues. Trimming took off 1 base at V and 2 bases at J, with 17 bases between the two ends. In germline, CDR1 is SGHTA, CDR2 FQGNSA. The CDR3 DNA is TGTGCCAGCAGCTTAGAGCTAAGGACAGACCTAAACTATGGCTACACCTTC. Translated: CASSLELRTDLNYGYTF.

The J gene is TRBJ2-1, the V gene TRBV7-2; 9 nucleotides align to TRBD2. CDR1 SGHTA and CDR2 FQGNSA come from the germline V gene. With 1 base clipped from V and 4 bases from J, the junction kept 2 bases outside the gene matches. This CDR3 contains 15 residues. This CDR3 is CASSLGGGAYNEQFF. CDR3 DNA: TGTGCCAGCAGCTTAGGCGGGGGGGCTTACAATGAGCAGTTCTTC.

The chain has TRBV19 and TRBJ1-1; TRBD1 might be the D (5 bases). The length of the CDR3 is 15 residues. Per germline, CDR1 LNHDA and CDR2 SQIVND (reference sequence). Trimming removed 1 base from V and 0 bases from J, with 9 bases in between. The CDR3 coding sequence is TGTGCCAGTAGTATAGGGGCAGGGCTGAACACTGAAGCTTTCTTT. Translation gives CASSIGAGLNTEAFF.

This chain's CDR3 is CATSRDLVSTEAIQYF. The CDR3 DNA reads TGTGCCACCAGCAGAGATCTCGTGAGTACCGAGGCCATTCAGTACTTC. This chain links TRBV15 with TRBJ2-4; D call uncertain. There are 16 residues in the CDR3. Germline CDR1 is LNHNV and CDR2 is YYDKDF (reference sequence). The V end lost 0 bases, the J end lost 9 bases, and 18 bases lay between the germline ends.

The CDR3 here is CAIRMTLLGGNTIYF. In nucleotides, the CDR3 is TGTGCCATCAGGATGACGCTTTTGGGAGGAAACACCATATATTTT. This rearrangement joins TRBV10-3 to TRBJ1-3, with D hard to call. V lost 6 bases, J lost 4 bases, and 16 bases lay in between. The V gene's germline CDR1 is ENHRY and CDR2 SYGVKD. The CDR3 length is 15 residues.

The rearrangement links TRBV5-1 to TRBJ1-1; 7 bases are shared with TRBD1. Trimming cost V 1 base and J 1 base; bases outside gene matches: 1. CDR3 length: 14 amino acids. Germline V lookup: CDR1 SGHRS, CDR2 YFSETQ. The CDR3 DNA reads as TGCGCCAGCAGCTTGAGACAGGGGAACACTGAAGCTTTCTTT. Protein sequence: CASSLRQGNTEAFF.

The chain employs TRBV6-1 and TRBJ2-5; tentatively, D is TRBD1 (5 bases). There are 13 residues in the CDR3. The germline V gene encodes CDR1 MNHNS and CDR2 SASEGT. Trimming cost V 6 bases and J 1 base, with 9 bases left between them. CDR3 sequence reads: CASRQERQETQYF. CDR3 nucleotides: TGTGCCAGCAGACAGGAACGCCAAGAGACCCAGTACTTC.

The chain is built from TRBV27 and TRBJ2-2, with D perhaps matching TRBD1 (6 bases). V was pared by 4 bases and J by 1 base, with 13 bases between. Germline CDR1 is MNHEY and CDR2 is SMNVEV (reference sequence). CDR3 length: 16 residues. The DNA of the CDR3 is TGTGCCAGCAGTTACCGAGGGGGACAGAACACCGGGGAGCTGTTTTTT. Translating it yields CASSYRGGQNTGELFF.

This rearrangement joins TRBV6-1 to TRBJ2-7, with TRBD2 matching 7 bases. The V and J ends lost 1 base and 0 bases, in that order; junction bases with no gene match: 3. This CDR3 is 15 amino acids long. CDR1 MNHNS and CDR2 SASEGT come from the germline V gene. In DNA form, the CDR3 reads TGTGCCAGCAGTGAAGGACTAGCAATCTCCTACGAGCAGTACTTC. The encoded protein is CASSEGLAISYEQYF.

The V and J genes are TRBV5-1 and TRBJ2-7; a weak D match, TRBD1 (5 bases). The CDR3 contains 13 residues. V lost 0 bases and J 6 bases, leaving 10 bases between the germline ends. Germline V gives CDR1 SGHRS, CDR2 YFSETQ. The CDR3 loop reads CASSLADRGEQYF. The CDR3 DNA is TGCGCCAGCAGCTTGGCCGATAGGGGCGAGCAGTACTTC.

This sequence joins TRBV28 and TRBJ2-2; a weak D match, TRBD1 (5 bases). This CDR3 has 12 residues. The germline CDR1 and CDR2 sequences are MDHEN and SYDVKM. V was pared by 8 bases and J by 5 bases, with 9 bases between. CDR3 nucleotides: TGTGCCAGCCAGGGTGGGACCGGGGAGCTGTTTTTT. It encodes CASQGGTGELFF.

This rearrangement joins TRBV4-1 to TRBJ1-3; maybe TRBD1 (6 bases). Trimming left V 1 base short and J 7 bases short, with 8 bases between. CDR1 and CDR2 from the germline V gene are MGHRA and YSYEKL. The CDR3 contains 13 residues. The CDR3 nucleotides are TGCGCCAGCAGCCAAGTACAGGGCAACACCATATATTTT. Its protein product is CASSQVQGNTIYF.

The chain combines TRBV7-8 with TRBJ2-5; D remains unclear. Between the trimmed V and J ends, which lost 6 bases and 2 bases, there was a span of 10 bases. The CDR3 has 13 residues. CDR1 and CDR2 (germline): SGHVS, FQNEAQ. Here the CDR3 DNA reads TGTGCCAGCAGAGGTTCCCTTCAAGAGACCCAGTACTTC. This gives the protein CASRGSLQETQYF. The complete variable domain, with remaining parts taken from reference TRBV7-8 and TRBJ2-5, reads GAGVSQSPRYKVAKRGQDVALRCDPISGHVSLFWYQQALGQGPEFLTYFQNEAQLDKSGLPSDRFFAERPEGSVSTLKIQRTQQEDSAVYLCASRGSLQETQYFGPGTRLLVL.

V is TRBV5-6 and J is TRBJ1-5; D is unresolved. V gave up 6 bases and J gave up 5 bases, with 15 bases separating them. The CDR3 extends over 14 amino acids. Germline CDR1 SGHDT, CDR2 YYEEEE. CDR3 loop: CASTRSPAHQPQHF. The CDR3 bases are TGTGCCAGCACCCGGAGTCCGGCCCATCAGCCCCAGCATTTT.